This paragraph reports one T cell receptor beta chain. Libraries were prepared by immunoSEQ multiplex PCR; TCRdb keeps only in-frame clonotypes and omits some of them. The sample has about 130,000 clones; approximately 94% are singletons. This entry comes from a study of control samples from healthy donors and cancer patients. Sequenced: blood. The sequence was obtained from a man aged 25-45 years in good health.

The CDR3 protein is CASSPYIQGGTEAFF. As DNA, the CDR3 is TGTGCCAGCAGCCCATATATACAGGGGGGTACTGAAGCTTTCTTT. The V and J genes are TRBV7-8 and TRBJ1-1, with TRBD1 matching over 8 bases. The CDR3 is 15 amino acids. V lost 5 bases, J lost 5 bases, and 10 bases stayed unmatched. The germline gives CDR1 SGHVS, CDR2 FQNEAQ. Drawing the rest from reference TRBV7-8 and TRBJ1-1, the complete variable domain is GAGVSQSPRYKVAKRGQDVALRCDPISGHVSLFWYQQALGQGPEFLTYFQNEAQLDKSGLPSDRFFAERPEGSVSTLKIQRTQQEDSAVYLCASSPYIQGGTEAFFGQGTRLTVV.